The subject of this entry is one TCR beta chain. The sample originates from a study of control samples from healthy donors and cancer patients. This CDR3 contains 14 residues. Germline V gene data show CDR1 as LGHDT and CDR2 as YNNKEL (reference sequence). Trimming removed 4 bases from V and 6 bases from J, with 13 bases in between. Sequencing was performed with immunoSEQ multiplex PCR; in TCRdb, only in-frame clones are kept and a portion is missing. The table shows over 100,000 clones, with approximately 92% occurring only once. This TCR came from a man between 18 and 35 years old in good health. This chain uses TRBV3-1 (or the pseudogene TRBV3-2) with TRBJ2-1, with unresolved D. Sequenced material: blood. In DNA, the CDR3 is TGTGCCAGCAGCCGGGCAGCTGGGGTCAATGAGCAGTTCTTC. Residues: CASSRAAGVNEQFF.